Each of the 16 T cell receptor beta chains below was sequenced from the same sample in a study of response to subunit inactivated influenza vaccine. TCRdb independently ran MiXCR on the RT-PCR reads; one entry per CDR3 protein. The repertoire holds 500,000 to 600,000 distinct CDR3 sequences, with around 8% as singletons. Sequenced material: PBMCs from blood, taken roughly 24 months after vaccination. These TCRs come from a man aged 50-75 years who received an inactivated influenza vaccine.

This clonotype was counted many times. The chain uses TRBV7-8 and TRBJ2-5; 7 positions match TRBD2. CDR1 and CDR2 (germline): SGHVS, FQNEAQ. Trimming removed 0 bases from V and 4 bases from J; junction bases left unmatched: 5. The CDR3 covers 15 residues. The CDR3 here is CASSLAGGGLETQYF. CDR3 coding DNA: TGTGCCAGCAGCTTAGCGGGGGGGGGTCTAGAGACCCAGTACTTC.

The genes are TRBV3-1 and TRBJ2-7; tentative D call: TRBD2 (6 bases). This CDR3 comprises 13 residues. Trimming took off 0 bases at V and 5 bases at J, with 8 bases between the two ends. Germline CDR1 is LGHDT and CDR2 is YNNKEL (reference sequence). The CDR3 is CASSQDWEDEQYF. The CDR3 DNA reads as TGTGCCAGCAGCCAAGATTGGGAGGACGAGCAGTACTTC.

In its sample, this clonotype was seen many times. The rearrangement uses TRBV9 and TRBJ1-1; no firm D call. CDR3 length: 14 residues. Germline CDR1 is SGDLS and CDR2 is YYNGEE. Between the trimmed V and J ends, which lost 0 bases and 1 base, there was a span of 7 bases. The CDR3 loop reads CASSVGPGNTEAFF. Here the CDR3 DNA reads TGTGCCAGCAGCGTAGGTCCGGGGAACACTGAAGCTTTCTTT.

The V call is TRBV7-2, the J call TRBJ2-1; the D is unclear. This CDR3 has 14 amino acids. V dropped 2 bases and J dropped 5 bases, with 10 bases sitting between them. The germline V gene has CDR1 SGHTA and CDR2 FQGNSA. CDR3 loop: CASSLNARDNEQFF. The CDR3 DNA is TGTGCCAGCAGCTTAAATGCTAGAGACAATGAGCAGTTCTTC.

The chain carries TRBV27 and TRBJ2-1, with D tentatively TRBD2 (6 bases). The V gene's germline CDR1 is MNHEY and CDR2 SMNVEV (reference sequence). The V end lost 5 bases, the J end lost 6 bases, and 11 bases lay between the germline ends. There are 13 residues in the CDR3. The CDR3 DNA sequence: TGTGCCAGCAGTATGACTAGGTTCAATGAGCAGTTCTTC. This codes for CASSMTRFNEQFF.

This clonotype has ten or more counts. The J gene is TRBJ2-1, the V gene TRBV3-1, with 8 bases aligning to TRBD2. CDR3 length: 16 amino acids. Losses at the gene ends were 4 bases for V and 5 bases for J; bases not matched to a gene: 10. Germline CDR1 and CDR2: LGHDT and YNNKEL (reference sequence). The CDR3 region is CASSRGLARSHNEQFF. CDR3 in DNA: TGTGCCAGCAGCCGAGGACTAGCTCGTAGCCACAATGAGCAGTTCTTC.

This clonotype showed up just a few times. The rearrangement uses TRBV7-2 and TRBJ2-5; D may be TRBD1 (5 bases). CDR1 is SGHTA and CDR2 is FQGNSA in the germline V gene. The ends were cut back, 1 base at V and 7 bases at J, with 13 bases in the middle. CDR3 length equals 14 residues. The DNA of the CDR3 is TGTGCCAGCAGCTTAGAACCACTTCAGGGGACCCAGTACTTC. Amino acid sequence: CASSLEPLQGTQYF.

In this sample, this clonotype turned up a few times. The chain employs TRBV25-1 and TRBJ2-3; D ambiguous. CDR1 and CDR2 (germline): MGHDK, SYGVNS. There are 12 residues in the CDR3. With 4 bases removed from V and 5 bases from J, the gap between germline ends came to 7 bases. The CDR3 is CASSVTIDTQYF. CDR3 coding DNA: TGTGCCAGCAGTGTAACGATAGATACGCAGTATTTT.

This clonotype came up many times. CDR3 nucleotides: TGTGCCACCAGTGATCCCGGACAGGACCTGCAAGAGACCCAGTACTTC. It translates to CATSDPGQDLQETQYF. This rearrangement joins TRBV24-1 to TRBJ2-5, with TRBD1 matching 7 bases. The length of the CDR3 is 16 residues. Germline CDR1 is KGHDR and CDR2 is SFDVKD. Trimming at V came to 3 bases and at J to 2 bases, leaving 8 bases not matched to a gene.

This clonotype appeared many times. DNA of the CDR3: TGTGCCACCAGCAGAGTTCGGCTGACATTTAACACCGGGGAGCTGTTTTTT. It specifies CATSRVRLTFNTGELFF. J is TRBJ2-2 and V is TRBV15; D is ambiguous. Germline lookup yields CDR1 LNHNV and CDR2 YYDKDF (reference sequence). This CDR3 comprises 17 residues. Trimming took 1 base from V and 2 from J, leaving 14 bases between them.

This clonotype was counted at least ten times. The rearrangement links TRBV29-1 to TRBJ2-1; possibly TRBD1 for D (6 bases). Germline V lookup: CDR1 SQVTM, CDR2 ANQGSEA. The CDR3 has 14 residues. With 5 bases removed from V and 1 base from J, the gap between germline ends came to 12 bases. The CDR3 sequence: CSVYSGTSYNEQFF. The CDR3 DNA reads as TGCAGCGTTTACTCCGGGACATCCTACAATGAGCAGTTCTTC.

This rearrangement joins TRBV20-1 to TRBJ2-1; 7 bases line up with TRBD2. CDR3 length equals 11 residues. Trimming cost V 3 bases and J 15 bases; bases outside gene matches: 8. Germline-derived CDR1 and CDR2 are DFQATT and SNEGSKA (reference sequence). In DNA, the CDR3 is TGCAGTGCTAGGGCCACTAGCGCGCTGTTCTTC. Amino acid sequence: CSARATSALFF.

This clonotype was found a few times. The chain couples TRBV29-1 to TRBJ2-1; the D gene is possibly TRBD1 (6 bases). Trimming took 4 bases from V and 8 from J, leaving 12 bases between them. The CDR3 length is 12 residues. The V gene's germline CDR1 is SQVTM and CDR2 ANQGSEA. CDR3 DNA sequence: TGCAGCGTTGGTTTCAGGGGCGATGAGCAGTTCTTC. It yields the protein CSVGFRGDEQFF.

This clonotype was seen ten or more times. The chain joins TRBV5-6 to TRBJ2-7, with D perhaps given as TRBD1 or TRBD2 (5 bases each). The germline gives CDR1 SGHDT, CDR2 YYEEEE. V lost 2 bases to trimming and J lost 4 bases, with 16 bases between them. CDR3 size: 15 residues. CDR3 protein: CASSLQSWGFYEQYF. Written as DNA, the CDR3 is TGTGCCAGCAGCTTACAAAGCTGGGGGTTTTACGAGCAGTACTTC.

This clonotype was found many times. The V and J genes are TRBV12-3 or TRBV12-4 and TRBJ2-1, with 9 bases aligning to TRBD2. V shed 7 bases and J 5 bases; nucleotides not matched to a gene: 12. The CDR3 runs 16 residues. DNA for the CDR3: TGTGCCAGCATTGGGCGGGGGGGTTCTCCTAACAATGAGCAGTTCTTC. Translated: CASIGRGGSPNNEQFF.

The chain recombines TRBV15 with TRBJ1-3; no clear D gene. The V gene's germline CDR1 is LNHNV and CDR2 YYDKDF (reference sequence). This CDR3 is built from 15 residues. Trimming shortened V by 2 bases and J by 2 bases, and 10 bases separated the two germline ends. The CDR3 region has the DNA TGTGCCACCAGCAGACAGTACCCGACTGGAAACACCATATATTTT. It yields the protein CATSRQYPTGNTIYF. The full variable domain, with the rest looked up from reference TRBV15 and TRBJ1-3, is DAMVIQNPRYQVTQFGKPVTLSCSQTLNHNVMYWYQQKSSQAPKLLFHYYDKDFNNEADTPDNFQSRRPNTSFCFLDIRSPGLGDTAMYLCATSRQYPTGNTIYFGEGSWLTVV.